The T cell receptor beta chain under discussion was sequenced for a study of Graves' ophthalmopathy and Graves' hyperthyroidism. TCR beta CDR3 regions were amplified from RNA transcripts. The library came from an HTBI-primed first-round RT-PCR and a second-round multiplex PCR. One entry per CDR3 protein, called by TCRdb with MiXCR from the multiplex PCR reads. The sample records about 600,000 distinct CDR3 sequences, roughly 39% being singletons. Germline assignment: CDR1 MNHEY and CDR2 SMNVEV (reference sequence). The CDR3 length is 15 residues. Unmatched junction bases numbered 5, after V lost 7 bases and J lost 4 bases.

The gene calls are TRBV27 and TRBJ2-5; 14 nucleotides align to TRBD2. Specimen: peripheral blood or thyroid tissue (not recorded which). The receptor was isolated from an adult man with Graves' hyperthyroidism. CDR3 amino acids: CASTPGTSGRETQYF. The CDR3 region has the DNA TGTGCCAGCACACCTGGGACTAGCGGGAGAGAGACCCAGTACTTC.